The rows below give T cell receptor beta chains drawn from one sample of a study of shared clonotypes between healthy human individuals. The protocol was immunoSEQ multiplex PCR, while the TCRdb copy is restricted to in-frame clones and leaves out a portion. Here the sample spans roughly 1.4 million clones, about 98.5% being singletons. The sample comprised naive CD4+ T cells sorted from blood. The receptors derive from a man between 25 and 39 years old in good health. Each CDR3 is given with its conserved first and last residue. Clone size is shown for a subset of rows, as once, few, many or a class of expanded clone.

J gene: TRBJ2-1
V gene: TRBV7-3
clone size: -
CDR3 protein: CASSLTPRDEQFF

J gene: TRBJ1-1
V gene: TRBV28
clone size: -
CDR3 protein: CASSFTQAFF

J gene: TRBJ1-5
V gene: TRBV6-5
clone size: -
CDR3 protein: CASSPETGHNQPQHF

J gene: TRBJ2-1
V gene: TRBV5-6
clone size: -
CDR3 protein: CASSYAGLLATEDEQFF

J gene: TRBJ1-5
V gene: TRBV19
clone size: -
CDR3 protein: CASSIDDRDSNQPQHF

J gene: TRBJ1-4
V gene: TRBV5-1
clone size: -
CDR3 protein: CASSRRQGSEEKLFF

J gene: TRBJ2-5
V gene: TRBV10-3
clone size: -
CDR3 protein: CATTEGQGQLETQYF

J gene: TRBJ2-1
V gene: TRBV21-1
clone size: -
CDR3 protein: CASSKEGIAGVRCSYNEQFF

J gene: TRBJ2-2
V gene: TRBV15
clone size: -
CDR3 protein: CATSRVLAWELFF

J gene: TRBJ2-3
V gene: TRBV18
clone size: -
CDR3 protein: CASTSTGGAGTDTQYF

J gene: TRBJ2-6
V gene: TRBV5-5
clone size: once
CDR3 protein: CASSFQISGANVLTF

J gene: TRBJ2-7
V gene: TRBV2
clone size: -
CDR3 protein: CASSAVEGQYF

J gene: TRBJ2-2
V gene: TRBV30
clone size: -
CDR3 protein: CAWSRGGLDTGELFF

J gene: TRBJ2-1
V gene: TRBV5-1
clone size: -
CDR3 protein: CASSLEGTSAHNEQFF

J gene: TRBJ2-1
V gene: TRBV6-4
clone size: once
CDR3 protein: CASSEDDQPYNEQFF

J gene: TRBJ1-2
V gene: TRBV27
clone size: -
CDR3 protein: CASSLSRDGGFYGYTF

J gene: TRBJ2-2
V gene: TRBV7-6
clone size: -
CDR3 protein: CASSLILGLAGASNTGELFF

J gene: TRBJ2-1
V gene: TRBV2
clone size: -
CDR3 protein: CASSDEGQSEQFF

J gene: TRBJ2-2
V gene: TRBV7-9
clone size: -
CDR3 protein: CASSYLGGVGTGELFF

J gene: TRBJ2-7
V gene: TRBV5-4
clone size: -
CDR3 protein: CASSLRAGDYEQYF

J gene: TRBJ2-1
V gene: TRBV14
clone size: -
CDR3 protein: CASSPRFSGSYNEQFF

J gene: TRBJ2-1
V gene: TRBV7-8
clone size: -
CDR3 protein: CASRRKQGALGNEQFF

J gene: TRBJ2-5
V gene: TRBV5-5
clone size: -
CDR3 protein: CASSSRVQGFQETQYF

J gene: TRBJ2-1
V gene: TRBV11-3
clone size: -
CDR3 protein: CASSLDRDEQFF